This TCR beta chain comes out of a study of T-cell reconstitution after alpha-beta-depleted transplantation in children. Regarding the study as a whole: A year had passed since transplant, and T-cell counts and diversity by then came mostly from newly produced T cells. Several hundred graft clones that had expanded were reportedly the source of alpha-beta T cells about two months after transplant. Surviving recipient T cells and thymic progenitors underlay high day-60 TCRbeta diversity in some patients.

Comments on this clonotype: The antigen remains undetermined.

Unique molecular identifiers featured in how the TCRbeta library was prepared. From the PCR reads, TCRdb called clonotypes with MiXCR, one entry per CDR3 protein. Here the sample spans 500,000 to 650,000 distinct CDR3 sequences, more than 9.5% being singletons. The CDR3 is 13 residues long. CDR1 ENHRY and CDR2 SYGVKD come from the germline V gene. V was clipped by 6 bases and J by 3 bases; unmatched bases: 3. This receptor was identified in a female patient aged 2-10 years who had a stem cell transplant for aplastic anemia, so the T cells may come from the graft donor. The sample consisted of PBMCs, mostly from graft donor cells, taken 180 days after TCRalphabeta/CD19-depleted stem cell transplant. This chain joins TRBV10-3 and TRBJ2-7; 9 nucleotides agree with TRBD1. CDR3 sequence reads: CAIRGTGSYEQYV. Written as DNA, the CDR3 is TGTGCCATCAGGGGGACAGGGAGCTACGAGCAGTACGTC.